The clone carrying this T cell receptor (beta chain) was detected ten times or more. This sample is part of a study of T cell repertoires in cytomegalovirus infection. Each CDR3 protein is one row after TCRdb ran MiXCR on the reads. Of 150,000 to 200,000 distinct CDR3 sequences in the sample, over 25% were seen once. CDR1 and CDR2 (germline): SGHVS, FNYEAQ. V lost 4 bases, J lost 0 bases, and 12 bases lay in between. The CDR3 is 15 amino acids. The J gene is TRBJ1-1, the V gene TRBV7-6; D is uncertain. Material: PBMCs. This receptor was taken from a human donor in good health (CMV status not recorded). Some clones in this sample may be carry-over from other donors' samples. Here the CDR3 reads CASSSQTDMNTEAFF. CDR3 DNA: TGTGCCAGCAGCTCGCAGACCGATATGAACACTGAAGCTTTCTTT.